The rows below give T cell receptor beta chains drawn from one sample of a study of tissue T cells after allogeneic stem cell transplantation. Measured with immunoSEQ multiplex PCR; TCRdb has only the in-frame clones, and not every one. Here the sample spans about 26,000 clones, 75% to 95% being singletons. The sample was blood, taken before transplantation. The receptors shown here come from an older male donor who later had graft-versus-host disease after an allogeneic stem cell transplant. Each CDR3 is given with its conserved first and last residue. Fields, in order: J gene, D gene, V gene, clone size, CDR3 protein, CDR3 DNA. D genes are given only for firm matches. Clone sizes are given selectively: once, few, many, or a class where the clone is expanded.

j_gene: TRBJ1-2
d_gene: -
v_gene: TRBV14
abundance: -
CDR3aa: CASSPRQVDGYTF
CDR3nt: TGTGCCAGCAGCCCGAGACAGGTGGATGGCTACACCTTC

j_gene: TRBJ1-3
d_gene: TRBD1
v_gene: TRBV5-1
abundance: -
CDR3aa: CASSPIQGDTIYF
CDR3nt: TGCGCCAGCAGCCCGATCCAGGGGGACACCATATATTTT

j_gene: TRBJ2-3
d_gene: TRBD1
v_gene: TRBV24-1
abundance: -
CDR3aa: CATSEPGTGETDTQYF
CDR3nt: TGTGCCACCAGTGAGCCCGGGACAGGGGAAACAGATACGCAGTATTTT

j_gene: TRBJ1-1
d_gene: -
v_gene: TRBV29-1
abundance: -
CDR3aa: CSGTLRGVLAFF
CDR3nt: TGCAGCGGGACTCTAAGAGGGGTGTTAGCTTTCTTT

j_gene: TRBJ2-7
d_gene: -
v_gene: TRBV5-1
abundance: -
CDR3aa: CASRSGPSSYEQYF
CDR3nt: TGCGCCAGCCGCTCAGGGCCGAGCTCCTACGAGCAGTACTTC

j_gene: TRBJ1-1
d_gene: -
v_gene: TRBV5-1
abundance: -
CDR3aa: CASSLAGMNTEAFF
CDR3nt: TGCGCCAGCAGCTTAGCGGGGATGAACACTGAAGCTTTCTTT

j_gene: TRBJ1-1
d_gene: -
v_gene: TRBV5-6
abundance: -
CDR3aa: CASSPFGGLREAFF
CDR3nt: TGTGCCAGCAGCCCCTTTGGGGGCCTTCGGGAAGCTTTCTTT

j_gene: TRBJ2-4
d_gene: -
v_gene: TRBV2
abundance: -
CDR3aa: CASMEDSNIQYF
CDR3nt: TGTGCCAGCATGGAGGATTCAAACATTCAGTACTTC

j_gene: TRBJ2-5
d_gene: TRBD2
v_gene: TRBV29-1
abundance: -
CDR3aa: CSVGRGGNQETQYF
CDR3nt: TGCAGCGTTGGACGGGGGGGTAATCAAGAGACCCAGTACTTC

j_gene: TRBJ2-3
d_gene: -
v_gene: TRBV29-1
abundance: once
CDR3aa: CSVRLALTDTQYF
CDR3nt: TGCAGCGTTAGGCTAGCGCTCACAGATACGCAGTATTTT

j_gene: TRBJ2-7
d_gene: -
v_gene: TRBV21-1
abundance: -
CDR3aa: CASSTDNKRGYEQYF
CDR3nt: TGTGCCAGCAGCACCGACAATAAGCGGGGCTACGAGCAGTACTTC

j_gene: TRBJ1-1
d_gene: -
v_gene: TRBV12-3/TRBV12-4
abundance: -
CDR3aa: CASSLTGNTEAFF
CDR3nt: TGTGCCAGCAGTCTCACAGGGAACACTGAAGCTTTCTTT

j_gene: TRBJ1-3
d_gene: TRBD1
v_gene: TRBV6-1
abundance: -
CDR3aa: CASSEAWDSSSGNTIYF
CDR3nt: TGTGCCAGCAGTGAAGCATGGGACAGCAGCTCTGGAAACACCATATATTTT

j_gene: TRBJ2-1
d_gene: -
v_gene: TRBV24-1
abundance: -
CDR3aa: CATSDRRGADNEQFF
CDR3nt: TGTGCCACCAGTGACCGCCGGGGCGCCGACAATGAGCAGTTCTTC

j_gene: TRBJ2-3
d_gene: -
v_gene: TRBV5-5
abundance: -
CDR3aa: CASSLVPLSTDTQYF
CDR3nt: TGTGCCAGCAGCTTGGTCCCCCTTAGCACAGATACGCAGTATTTT

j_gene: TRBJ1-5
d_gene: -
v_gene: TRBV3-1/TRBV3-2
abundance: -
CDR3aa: CARSQDGSSNQPQHF
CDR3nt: TGTGCCAGAAGCCAAGACGGATCGAGCAATCAGCCCCAGCATTTT

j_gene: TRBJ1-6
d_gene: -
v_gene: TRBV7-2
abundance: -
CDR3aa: CASSLRRSDNSPLHF
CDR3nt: TGTGCCAGCAGCTTACGTCGCAGCGATAATTCACCCCTCCACTTT

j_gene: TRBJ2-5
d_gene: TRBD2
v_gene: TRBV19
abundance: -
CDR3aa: CASSIGIGGGPDFQYF
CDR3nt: TGTGCCAGTAGTATAGGAATTGGGGGGGGACCAGATTTCCAGTACTTC

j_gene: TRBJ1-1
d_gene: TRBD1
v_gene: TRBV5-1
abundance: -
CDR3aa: CASSLGDRGWDAFF
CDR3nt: TGCGCCAGCAGCTTGGGGGACAGGGGATGGGATGCTTTCTTT

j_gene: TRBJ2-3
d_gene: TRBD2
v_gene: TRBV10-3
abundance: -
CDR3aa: CAIRNLAGLTDTQYF
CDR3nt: TGTGCCATCAGAAACTTAGCGGGGCTCACAGATACGCAGTATTTT

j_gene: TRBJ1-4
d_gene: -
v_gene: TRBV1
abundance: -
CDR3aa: CTSSLYSGGANEKLFF
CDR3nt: TGCACCAGCAGCCTCTATTCGGGAGGGGCTAATGAAAAACTGTTTTTT

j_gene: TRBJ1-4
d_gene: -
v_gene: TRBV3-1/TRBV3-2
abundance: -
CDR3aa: CASSQGVSMTNEKLFF
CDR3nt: TGTGCCAGCAGCCAAGGTGTGAGCATGACTAATGAAAAACTGTTTTTT

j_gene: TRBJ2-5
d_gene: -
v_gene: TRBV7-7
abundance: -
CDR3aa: CASSLGRTVRGETQYF
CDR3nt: TGTGCCAGCAGCTTAGGCCGGACGGTGAGGGGGGAGACCCAGTACTTC

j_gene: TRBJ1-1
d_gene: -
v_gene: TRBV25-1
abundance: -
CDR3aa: CASSEKDLAFF
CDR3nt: TGTGCCAGCTCCGAAAAGGACCTAGCTTTCTTT

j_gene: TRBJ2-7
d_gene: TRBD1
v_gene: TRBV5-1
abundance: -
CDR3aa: CASSLAWAGGVHEQYF
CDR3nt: TGCGCCAGCAGCTTGGCTTGGGCAGGGGGCGTCCACGAGCAGTACTTC

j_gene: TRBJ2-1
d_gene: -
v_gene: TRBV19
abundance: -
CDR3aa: CASTLTGEASYNEQFF
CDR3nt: TGTGCCAGTACCCTAACCGGAGAGGCGTCCTACAATGAGCAGTTCTTC

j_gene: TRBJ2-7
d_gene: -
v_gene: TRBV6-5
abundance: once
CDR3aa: CAGGTNPYEQYF
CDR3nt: TGTGCCGGAGGGACAAATCCCTACGAGCAGTACTTC

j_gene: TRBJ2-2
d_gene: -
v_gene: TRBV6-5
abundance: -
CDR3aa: CASGDKNTGELFF
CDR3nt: TGTGCCAGCGGCGACAAAAACACCGGGGAGCTGTTTTTT

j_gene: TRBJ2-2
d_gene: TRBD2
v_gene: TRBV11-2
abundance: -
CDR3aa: CASSNSGRAGELFF
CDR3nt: TGTGCCAGCAGCAATAGCGGGAGGGCCGGGGAGCTGTTTTTT

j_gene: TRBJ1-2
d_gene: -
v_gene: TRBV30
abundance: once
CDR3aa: CAWSRAVLNYGYTF
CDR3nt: TGTGCCTGGAGTCGGGCAGTCCTCAACTATGGCTACACCTTC

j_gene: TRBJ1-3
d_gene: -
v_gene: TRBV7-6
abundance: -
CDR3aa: CASSLVGGQSSGNTIYF
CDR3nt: TGTGCCAGCAGCTTAGTGGGCGGCCAGAGCTCTGGAAACACCATATATTTT

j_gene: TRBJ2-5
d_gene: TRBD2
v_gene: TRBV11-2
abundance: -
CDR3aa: CASSRTSGQETQYF
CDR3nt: TGTGCCAGCAGCCGGACTAGCGGCCAAGAGACCCAGTACTTC

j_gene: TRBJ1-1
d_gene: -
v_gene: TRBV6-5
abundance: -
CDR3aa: CASRGTESYEAFF
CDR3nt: TGTGCCAGCAGAGGGACGGAGAGCTATGAAGCTTTCTTT

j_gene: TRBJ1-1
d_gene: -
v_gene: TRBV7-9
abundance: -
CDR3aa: CASSFRGGNTEAFF
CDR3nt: TGTGCCAGCAGCTTCAGGGGAGGGAACACTGAAGCTTTCTTT

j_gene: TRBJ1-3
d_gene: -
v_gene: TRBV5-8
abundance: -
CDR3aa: CASSSGLSGNTIYF
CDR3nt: TGTGCCAGCAGCTCGGGATTGTCTGGAAACACCATATATTTT

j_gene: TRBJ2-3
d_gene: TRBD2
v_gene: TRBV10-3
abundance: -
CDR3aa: CAISEPRSSGGDSTDTQYF
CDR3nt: TGTGCCATCAGTGAGCCGCGAAGTAGCGGGGGGGATAGCACAGATACGCAGTATTTT

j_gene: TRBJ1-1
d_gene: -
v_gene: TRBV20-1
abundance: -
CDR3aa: CSALYTEAFF
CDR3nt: TGCAGCGCCCTTTACACTGAAGCTTTCTTT

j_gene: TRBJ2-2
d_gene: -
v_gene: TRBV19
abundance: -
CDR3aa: CASNRLQNTGELFF
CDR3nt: TGTGCCAGTAATAGGCTACAGAACACCGGGGAGCTGTTTTTT

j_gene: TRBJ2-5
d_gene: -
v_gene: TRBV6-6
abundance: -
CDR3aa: CASSYSAGPQETQYF
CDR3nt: TGTGCCAGCAGTTACTCAGCCGGGCCACAAGAGACCCAGTACTTC

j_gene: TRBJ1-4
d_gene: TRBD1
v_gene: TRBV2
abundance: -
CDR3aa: CASKYGTENEKLFF
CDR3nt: TGTGCCAGCAAATACGGGACAGAGAATGAAAAACTGTTTTTT

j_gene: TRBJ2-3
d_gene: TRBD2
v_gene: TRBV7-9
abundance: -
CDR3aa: CASSPTRLAPGDTQYF
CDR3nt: TGTGCCAGCAGCCCGACAAGACTAGCGCCTGGGGATACGCAGTATTTT

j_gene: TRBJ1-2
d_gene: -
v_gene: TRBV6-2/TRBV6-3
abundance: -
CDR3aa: CASSSVGAYGYTF
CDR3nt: TGTGCCAGCAGCTCCGTAGGAGCCTATGGCTACACCTTC

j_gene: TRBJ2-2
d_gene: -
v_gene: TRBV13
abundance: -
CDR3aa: CASSRPSGELFF
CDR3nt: TGTGCCAGCAGTCGTCCGTCCGGGGAGCTGTTTTTT

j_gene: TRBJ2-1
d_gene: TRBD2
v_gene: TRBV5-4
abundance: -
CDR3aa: CASSPSGSAYNEQFF
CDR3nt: TGTGCCAGCAGCCCTAGCGGGAGCGCCTACAATGAGCAGTTCTTC

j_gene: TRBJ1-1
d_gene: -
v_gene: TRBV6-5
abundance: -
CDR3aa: CASCGARAFF
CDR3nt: TGTGCCAGCTGCGGGGCGCGGGCTTTCTTT

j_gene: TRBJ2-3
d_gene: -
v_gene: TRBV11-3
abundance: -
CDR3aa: CASSLEASASTQYF
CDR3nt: TGTGCCAGCAGCCTAGAGGCGTCAGCGAGTACGCAGTATTTT

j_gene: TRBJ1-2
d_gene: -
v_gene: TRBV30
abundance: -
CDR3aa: CAWSVGGATYYGYTF
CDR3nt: TGTGCCTGGAGTGTAGGGGGGGCAACTTACTATGGCTACACCTTC

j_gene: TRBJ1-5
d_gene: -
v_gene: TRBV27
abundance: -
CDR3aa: CASSLSVQGQPQHF
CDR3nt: TGTGCCAGCAGTTTATCGGTACAAGGCCAGCCCCAGCATTTT

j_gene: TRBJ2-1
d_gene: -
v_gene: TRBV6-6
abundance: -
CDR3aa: CASSYSRIYNEQFF
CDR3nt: TGTGCCAGCAGTTACTCTCGGATCTACAATGAGCAGTTCTTC

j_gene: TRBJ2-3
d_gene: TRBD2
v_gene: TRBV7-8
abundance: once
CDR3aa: CASSLASGVITDTQYF
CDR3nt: TGTGCCAGCAGCTTAGCTAGCGGGGTTATCACAGATACGCAGTATTTT

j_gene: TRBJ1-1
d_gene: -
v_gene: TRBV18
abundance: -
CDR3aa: CASSATGGNTEAFF
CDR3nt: TGTGCCAGCTCAGCAACAGGTGGGAACACTGAAGCTTTCTTT

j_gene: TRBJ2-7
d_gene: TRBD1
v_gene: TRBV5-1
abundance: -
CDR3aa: CASSLVFSPGQGNYEQYF
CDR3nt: TGCGCCAGCAGCTTGGTCTTCAGCCCCGGACAGGGTAACTACGAGCAGTACTTC